The present T cell receptor beta chain was sequenced within a study of cytomegalovirus exposure and HLA in healthy donors. Study information: Researchers found that approximately 77% of about 400 genotyped donors fell within the Caucasian-associated ancestry cluster.

Turning to this clone: Its antigen remains unknown.

The study ran its PCR with 60 Vbeta and 13 Jbeta primers. The table came from immunoSEQ multiplex PCR; TCRdb's copy has only in-frame clones and leaves some out. The sample records a few hundred thousand clones, 77% being singletons. CDR3 size: 15 residues. Germline loops: CDR1 MNHNS, CDR2 SASEGT. V shed 8 bases and J 6 bases; nucleotides not matched to a gene: 9. Study-wide results and limits: It was shown in a later analysis that HLA-associated TCR beta chains were more clonally expanded than other, equally common chains. The authors enumerated around 150 TCR beta chains as linked to cytomegalovirus.

This rearrangement joins TRBV6-1 to TRBJ2-2; 10 positions match TRBD1. The sequencing input was PBMCs. This sequence was found in an older woman in good health and CMV-seropositive. The CDR3 loop reads CASYPGQGLPGELFF. CDR3 coding DNA: TGTGCCAGCTATCCGGGACAGGGGCTCCCCGGGGAGCTGTTTTTT.